Listed here are 20 T cell receptor beta chains from one sample, sequenced in a study of response to subunit inactivated influenza vaccine. A single record per CDR3 protein comes from TCRdb applying MiXCR to the RT-PCR reads. This sample has about 780,000 distinct CDR3 sequences; roughly 20% occur once, and the top ten carry approximately 10%. Source: PBMCs from blood, taken more than 4 days after vaccination. These TCRs come from a man in his fifties who received an inactivated influenza vaccine.

There are a few counts of this clonotype. V is TRBV20-1 and J is TRBJ2-1; 12 nucleotides match TRBD2. There are 18 residues in the CDR3. The germline CDR1 and CDR2 sequences are DFQATT and SNEGSKA (reference sequence). The ends lost 4 bases at V and 2 bases at J; junction bases unmatched: 12. The CDR3 loop is CSAKELAGGTRTYNEQFF. The CDR3 nucleotides are TGCAGTGCTAAGGAGCTAGCGGGAGGGACCAGGACCTACAATGAGCAGTTCTTC.

The CDR3 sequence: CSVARADTQYF. The CDR3 region has the DNA TGCAGCGTAGCTAGGGCTGATACGCAGTATTTT. The genes are TRBV29-1 and TRBJ2-3, with D uncertain. CDR3 length: 11 amino acids. V lost 6 bases to trimming and J lost 6 bases, with 10 bases between them. Germline CDR1 SQVTM, CDR2 ANQGSEA.

V usage is TRBV25-1 and J usage is TRBJ2-5; TRBD1 matches 8 bases. CDR3 length: 16 residues. Germline CDR1 MGHDK, CDR2 SYGVNS. V shed 1 base and J 3 bases; nucleotides not matched to a gene: 7. The CDR3 nucleotides read TGTGCCAGCAGTGAATTAGTCGGGACAGGTAAAGAGACCCAGTACTTC. As protein: CASSELVGTGKETQYF.

In its sample, this clonotype was seen a few times. Here the CDR3 DNA reads TGTGCCACCACCAGCGGGAGGGCCGGGGATACGCAGTATTTT. It encodes CATTSGRAGDTQYF. V is TRBV24-1 and J is TRBJ2-3; 10 nucleotides align to TRBD2. Germline CDR1 reads KGHDR; CDR2 reads SFDVKD. The CDR3 length is 14 residues. The trim removed 8 bases at V and 6 bases at J, leaving 7 bases unmatched.

For this clonotype: This sequence may be a read error, since a much larger clone differs from it by one base. This chain's CDR3 is CARSFARGNEQFF. The CDR3 region has the DNA TGTGCCCGCAGTTTTGCCAGGGGGAATGAGCAGTTCTTC. This chain connects TRBV12-3 or TRBV12-4 to TRBJ2-1; 7 bases agree with TRBD1. The CDR3 covers 13 residues.

The chain joins TRBV20-1 to TRBJ2-3; no clear D. Trimming removed 6 bases at V and 0 bases at J, with 13 bases between. Germline V CDR1 and CDR2: DFQATT, SNEGSKA (reference sequence). The length of the CDR3 is 14 residues. The CDR3 nucleotides are TGCAGTGCGGCGCATGGGTCTAGCACAGATACGCAGTATTTT. The encoded protein is CSAAHGSSTDTQYF.

This clonotype has more than one count but fewer than ten. The rearrangement links TRBV20-1 to TRBJ2-5; 10 bases are a match to TRBD1. CDR1 is DFQATT and CDR2 is SNEGSKA in the germline V gene (reference sequence). V shed 6 bases, J shed 5 bases, and the junction held 15 bases outside the gene matches. This CDR3 region has 16 residues. The CDR3 reads CSADGTGEERVETQYF. The CDR3 nucleotides read TGCAGTGCCGATGGGACAGGGGAGGAGAGGGTGGAGACCCAGTACTTC.

This clonotype was seen repeatedly, ten times or more. The gene calls are TRBV12-3 or TRBV12-4 and TRBJ2-4; TRBD2 matches 7 bases. J was trimmed by 5 bases and V by 3 bases; bases with no gene match: 4. CDR3 length equals 14 residues. DNA of the CDR3: TGTGCCAGCAGTTTGGGGGGGTTCCAAAACATTCAGTACTTC. Protein sequence: CASSLGGFQNIQYF.

This clonotype was observed a handful of times. The chain couples TRBV9 to TRBJ2-1, with D possibly matching TRBD1 (6 bases). The germline V and J ends were trimmed by 4 bases and 9 bases, with 14 bases remaining between them. The germline V gene encodes CDR1 SGDLS and CDR2 YYNGEE. The CDR3 covers 13 residues. The CDR3 sequence: CASSPTGSGEQFF. The CDR3 nucleotides read TGTGCCAGCAGCCCAACAGGGTCCGGTGAGCAGTTCTTC.

This clonotype has a handful of counts. The chain uses TRBV21-1 and TRBJ1-5; the table's D call, TRBD1, was not checked against the DNA. TRBV21-1 is classified as a pseudogene. CDR3 length equals 16 residues. CDR3: CASSKARAGGGQPQHF. In DNA form, the CDR3 reads TGTGCCAGCAGCAAAGCGCGGGCAGGGGGTGGTCAGCCCCAGCATTTT.

The chain carries TRBV14 and TRBJ1-1, with TRBD1 identical over 9 bases. Trimming at V came to 10 bases and at J to 2 bases, leaving 5 bases not matched to a gene. Germline-derived CDR1 and CDR2 are SGHDN and FVKESK. The CDR3 totals 13 residues. The CDR3 sequence: CATKGQGNTEAFF. Here the CDR3 DNA reads TGTGCCACCAAGGGACAGGGAAACACTGAAGCTTTCTTT. The whole variable domain, remainder taken from reference TRBV14 and TRBJ1-1, is EAGVTQFPSHSVIEKGQTVTLRCDPISGHDNLYWYRRVMGKEIKFLLHFVKESKQDESGMPNNRFLAERTGGTYSTLKVQPAELEDSGVYFCATKGQGNTEAFFGQGTRLTVV.

This chain joins TRBV12-3 or TRBV12-4 and TRBJ1-3; perhaps TRBD1 as D (5 bases). The CDR3 consists of 16 residues. V lost 5 bases, J lost 0 bases, and 14 bases lay in between. In DNA, the CDR3 is TGTGCCAGCAGTCCCCGGGACCTCCTCTCTGGAAACACCATATATTTT. Protein product: CASSPRDLLSGNTIYF.

The chain recombines TRBV11-2 with TRBJ1-4, with D unclear. This CDR3 is built from 13 residues. With 3 bases removed from V and 6 bases from J, the gap between germline ends came to 8 bases. The germline V gene encodes CDR1 SGHAT and CDR2 FQNNGV. The DNA for the CDR3 is TGTGCCAGCAGCTTCCGGGTAGATGAAAAACTGTTTTTT. This codes for CASSFRVDEKLFF.

The V call is TRBV20-1, the J call TRBJ1-1; D is possibly TRBD1 (5 bases). The CDR3 totals 14 residues. V lost 0 bases and J 6 bases, leaving 14 bases between the germline ends. The germline gives CDR1 DFQATT, CDR2 SNEGSKA (reference sequence). DNA of the CDR3: TGCAGTGCTAGAGATCCCCAGGGATTTCCTGAAGCTTTCTTT. It translates to CSARDPQGFPEAFF.

Only a few counts were recorded for this clonotype. CDR3 amino acids: CSARGTPVQGAIRRLDSPLHF. For the CDR3, the DNA is TGCAGTGCTAGAGGAACTCCGGTACAGGGGGCAATAAGGAGATTAGATTCACCCCTCCACTTT. V usage is TRBV20-1 and J usage is TRBJ1-6; 9 bases are a match to TRBD1. Per germline, CDR1 DFQATT and CDR2 SNEGSKA (reference sequence). The CDR3 totals 21 residues. J gave up 8 bases and V 1 base, and 24 bases lay outside the gene matches.

This clonotype was counted a few times. The chain is built from TRBV15 and TRBJ2-3, with TRBD2 matching over 8 bases. With V trimmed by 10 bases and J by 0 bases, 6 bases remained unmatched. CDR3 length equals 14 residues. The V gene's germline CDR1 is LNHNV and CDR2 YYDKDF (reference sequence). CDR3 loop: CAIKRGGSTDTQYF. The CDR3 coding sequence is TGTGCCATCAAACGGGGGGGTAGCACAGATACGCAGTATTTT. Combining the CDR3 with reference TRBV15 and TRBJ2-3 gives the whole variable domain DAMVIQNPRYQVTQFGKPVTLSCSQTLNHNVMYWYQQKSSQAPKLLFHYYDKDFNNEADTPDNFQSRRPNTSFCFLDIRSPGLGDTAMYLCAIKRGGSTDTQYFGPGTRLTVL.

Concerning this clonotype: This may arise from a read error, as a much more abundant clone is one base away. This chain joins TRBV12-3 or TRBV12-4 and TRBJ1-5; D is ambiguous. The CDR3 contains 14 residues. The CDR3 loop reads CASSLVGRNPPQHF. The CDR3 nucleotides read TGTGCCAGCAGTTTAGTTGGCCGAAATCCGCCCCAGCATTTT.

For the CDR3, the DNA is TGCGCCAGCAGCTTGGAGCGGCCGATCCGCATTTATAGCTCCTACGAGCAGTACTTC. Its translation is CASSLERPIRIYSSYEQYF. The rearrangement uses TRBV5-1 and TRBJ2-7; tentatively, D is TRBD2 (5 bases). The V end lost 0 bases, the J end lost 0 bases, and 22 bases lay between the germline ends. Germline values: CDR1 SGHRS, CDR2 YFSETQ. The CDR3 covers 19 residues.

The table lists this clonotype with a few counts. This chain connects TRBV20-1 to TRBJ2-1; D is possibly TRBD1 or TRBD2 (6 bases each). Germline lookup yields CDR1 DFQATT and CDR2 SNEGSKA (reference sequence). The CDR3 loop spans 15 amino acids. The ends were cut back, 5 bases at V and 4 bases at J, with 18 bases in the middle. The CDR3 loop is CSASPSGAGYNEQFF. The CDR3 region has the DNA TGCAGTGCTTCCCCCTCAGGGGCGGGATACAATGAGCAGTTCTTC.

This sequence joins TRBV20-1 and TRBJ1-4; weak D call: TRBD1 (5 bases). The length of the CDR3 is 14 residues. Germline CDR1 DFQATT, CDR2 SNEGSKA (reference sequence). V lost 4 bases and J 0 bases, leaving 9 bases between the germline ends. Here the CDR3 DNA reads TGCAGTGCTACGGACACCGCAACTAATGAAAAACTGTTTTTT. It translates to CSATDTATNEKLFF.